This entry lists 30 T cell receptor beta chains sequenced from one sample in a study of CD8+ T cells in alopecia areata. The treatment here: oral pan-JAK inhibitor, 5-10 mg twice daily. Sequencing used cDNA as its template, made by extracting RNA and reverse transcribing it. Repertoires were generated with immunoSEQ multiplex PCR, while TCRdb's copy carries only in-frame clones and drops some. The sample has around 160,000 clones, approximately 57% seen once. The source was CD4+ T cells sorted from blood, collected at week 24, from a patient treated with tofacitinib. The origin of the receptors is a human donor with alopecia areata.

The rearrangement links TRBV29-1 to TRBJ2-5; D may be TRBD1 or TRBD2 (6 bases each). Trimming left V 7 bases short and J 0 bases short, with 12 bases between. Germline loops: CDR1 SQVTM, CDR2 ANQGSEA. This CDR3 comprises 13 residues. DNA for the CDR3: TGCAGCGCCGAAGGGGGGAACCAAGAGACCCAGTACTTC. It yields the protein CSAEGGNQETQYF.

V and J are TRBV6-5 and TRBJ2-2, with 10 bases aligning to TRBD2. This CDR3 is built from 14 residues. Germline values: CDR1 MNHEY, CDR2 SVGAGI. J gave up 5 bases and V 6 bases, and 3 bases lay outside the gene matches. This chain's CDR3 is CASSPGLATGELFF. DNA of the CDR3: TGTGCCAGCAGCCCGGGACTAGCGACCGGGGAGCTGTTTTTT.

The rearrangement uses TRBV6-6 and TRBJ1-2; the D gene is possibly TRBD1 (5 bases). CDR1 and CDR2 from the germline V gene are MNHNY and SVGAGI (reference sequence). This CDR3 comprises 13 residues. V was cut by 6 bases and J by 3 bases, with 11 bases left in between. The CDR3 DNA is TGTGCCAGCAGCCGCGACAGATACTATGGCTACACCTTC. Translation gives CASSRDRYYGYTF.

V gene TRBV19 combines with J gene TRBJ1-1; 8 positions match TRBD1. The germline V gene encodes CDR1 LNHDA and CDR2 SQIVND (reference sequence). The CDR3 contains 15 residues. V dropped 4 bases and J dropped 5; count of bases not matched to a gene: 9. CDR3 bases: TGTGCCAGTAGTACGGGACAGGCTGCGGGAACTGAAGCTTTCTTT. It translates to CASSTGQAAGTEAFF.

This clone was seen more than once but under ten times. CDR3 region: CSVRGPGTNEKLFF. The CDR3 region has the DNA TGCAGCGTCCGCGGGCCGGGGACTAATGAAAAACTGTTTTTT. The chain has TRBV29-1 and TRBJ1-4; D not resolved. Germline V gives CDR1 SQVTM, CDR2 ANQGSEA. Trimming took 6 bases from V and 2 from J, leaving 13 bases between them. The CDR3 has 14 residues.

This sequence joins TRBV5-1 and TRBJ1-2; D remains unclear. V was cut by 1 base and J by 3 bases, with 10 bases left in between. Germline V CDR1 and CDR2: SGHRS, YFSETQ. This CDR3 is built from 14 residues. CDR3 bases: TGCGCCAGCAGCTTGAAGCGTCTGGACTATGGCTACACCTTC. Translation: CASSLKRLDYGYTF.

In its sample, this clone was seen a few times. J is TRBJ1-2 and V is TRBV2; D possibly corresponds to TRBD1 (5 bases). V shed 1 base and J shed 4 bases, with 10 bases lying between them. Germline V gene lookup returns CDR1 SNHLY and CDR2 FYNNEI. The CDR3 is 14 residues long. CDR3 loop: CASSEVGGAYGYTF. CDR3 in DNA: TGTGCCAGCAGTGAAGTGGGAGGGGCCTATGGCTACACCTTC.

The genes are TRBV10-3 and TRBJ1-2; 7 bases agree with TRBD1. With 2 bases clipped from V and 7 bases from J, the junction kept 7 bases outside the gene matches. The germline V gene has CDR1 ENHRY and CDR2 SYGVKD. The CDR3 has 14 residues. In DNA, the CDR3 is TGTGCCATCAGTGAGGAGGCAGGGGGAAGTGGCTACACCTTC. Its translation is CAISEEAGGSGYTF.

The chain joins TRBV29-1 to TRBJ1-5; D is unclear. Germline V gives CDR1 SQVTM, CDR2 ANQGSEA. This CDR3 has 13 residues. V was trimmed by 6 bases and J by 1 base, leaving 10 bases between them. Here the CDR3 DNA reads TGCAGCGTCATACTGGACAGCAATCAGCCCCAGCATTTT. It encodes CSVILDSNQPQHF.

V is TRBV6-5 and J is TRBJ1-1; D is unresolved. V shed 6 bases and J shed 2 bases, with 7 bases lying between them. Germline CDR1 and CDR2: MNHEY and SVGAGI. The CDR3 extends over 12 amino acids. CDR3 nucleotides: TGTGCCAGCAGCCCCGGAAACACTGAAGCTTTCTTT. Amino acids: CASSPGNTEAFF.

DNA for the CDR3: TGTGCCAGCAGTGTCCAGAGGGCTTTCTTT. Translating gives CASSVQRAFF. The gene calls are TRBV2 and TRBJ1-1; D is ambiguous. The germline gives CDR1 SNHLY, CDR2 FYNNEI. V was trimmed by 4 bases and J by 11 bases, leaving 8 bases between them. The length of the CDR3 is 10 residues.

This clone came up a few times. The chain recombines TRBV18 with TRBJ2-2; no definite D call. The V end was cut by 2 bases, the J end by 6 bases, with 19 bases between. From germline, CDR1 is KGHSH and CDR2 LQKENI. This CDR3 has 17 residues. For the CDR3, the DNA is TGTGCCAGCTCACCATATGGACGTCTCGATCTCTCCGGGGAGCTGTTTTTT. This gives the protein CASSPYGRLDLSGELFF.

The CDR3 loop is CASRDHNSPLHF. CDR3 sequence (DNA): TGTGCCAGCAGGGACCATAATTCACCCCTCCACTTT. The rearrangement links TRBV2 to TRBJ1-6; D ambiguous. V was shortened by 6 bases and J by 5 bases, with 5 bases between the two germline ends. Germline values: CDR1 SNHLY, CDR2 FYNNEI. This CDR3 has 12 residues.

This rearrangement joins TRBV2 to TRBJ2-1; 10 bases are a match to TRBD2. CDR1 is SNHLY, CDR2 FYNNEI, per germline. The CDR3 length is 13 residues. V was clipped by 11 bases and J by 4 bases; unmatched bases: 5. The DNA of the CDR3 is TGTGCCTGTAGGGGACTAGCGTACAATGAGCAGTTCTTC. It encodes CACRGLAYNEQFF.

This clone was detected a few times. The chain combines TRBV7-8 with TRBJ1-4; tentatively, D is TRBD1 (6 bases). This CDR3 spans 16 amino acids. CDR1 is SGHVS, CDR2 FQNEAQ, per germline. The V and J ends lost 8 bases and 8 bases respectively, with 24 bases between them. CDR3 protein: CASSFGRGGSGEKLFF. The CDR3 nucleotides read TGTGCCAGCTCTTTTGGACGAGGGGGATCAGGGGAAAAACTGTTTTTT.

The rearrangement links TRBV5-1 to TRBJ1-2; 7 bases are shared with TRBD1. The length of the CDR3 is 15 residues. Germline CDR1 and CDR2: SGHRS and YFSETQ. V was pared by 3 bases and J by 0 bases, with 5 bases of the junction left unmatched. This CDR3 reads CASSSTTGPNYGYTF. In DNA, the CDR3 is TGCGCCAGCAGCTCAACGACAGGGCCTAACTATGGCTACACCTTC.

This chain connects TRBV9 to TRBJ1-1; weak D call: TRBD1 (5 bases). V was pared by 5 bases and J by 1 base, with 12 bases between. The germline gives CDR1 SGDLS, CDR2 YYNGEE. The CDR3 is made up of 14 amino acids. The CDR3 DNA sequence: TGTGCCAGCAGACCGGACGGGGGGAACACTGAAGCTTTCTTT. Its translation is CASRPDGGNTEAFF.

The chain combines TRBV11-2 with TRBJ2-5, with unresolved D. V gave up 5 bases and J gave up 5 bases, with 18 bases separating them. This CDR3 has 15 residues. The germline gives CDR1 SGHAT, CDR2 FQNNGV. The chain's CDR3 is CASSMTGGPWETQYF. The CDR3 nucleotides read TGTGCCAGCAGCATGACCGGTGGGCCGTGGGAGACCCAGTACTTC.

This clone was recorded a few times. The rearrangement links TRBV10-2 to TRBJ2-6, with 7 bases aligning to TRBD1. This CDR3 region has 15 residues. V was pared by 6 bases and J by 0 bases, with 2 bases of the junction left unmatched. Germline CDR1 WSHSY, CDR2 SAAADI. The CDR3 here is CASRQGDSGANVLTF. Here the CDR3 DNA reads TGCGCCAGCAGGCAGGGGGACTCTGGGGCCAACGTCCTGACTTTC.

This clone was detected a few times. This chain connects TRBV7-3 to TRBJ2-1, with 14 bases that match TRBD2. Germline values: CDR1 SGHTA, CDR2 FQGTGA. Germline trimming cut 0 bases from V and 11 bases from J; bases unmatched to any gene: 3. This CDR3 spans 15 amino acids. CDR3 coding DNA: TGTGCCAGCAGCTTAACGGGGACTAGCGGGGGAAAGCAGTTCTTC. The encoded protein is CASSLTGTSGGKQFF.

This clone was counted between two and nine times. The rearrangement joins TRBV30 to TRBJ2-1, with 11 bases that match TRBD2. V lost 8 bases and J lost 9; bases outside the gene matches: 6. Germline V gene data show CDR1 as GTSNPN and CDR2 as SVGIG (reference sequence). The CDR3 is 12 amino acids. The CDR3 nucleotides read TGTGCCGGTAGCGGGGGGGCGATTGAGCAGTTCTTC. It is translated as CAGSGGAIEQFF. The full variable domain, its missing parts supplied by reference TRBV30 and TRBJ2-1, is SQTIHQWPATLVQPVGSPLSLECTVEGTSNPNLYWYRQAAGRGLQLLFYSVGIGQISSEVPQNLSASRPQDRQFILSSKKLLLSDSGFYLCAGSGGAIEQFFGPGTRLTVL.

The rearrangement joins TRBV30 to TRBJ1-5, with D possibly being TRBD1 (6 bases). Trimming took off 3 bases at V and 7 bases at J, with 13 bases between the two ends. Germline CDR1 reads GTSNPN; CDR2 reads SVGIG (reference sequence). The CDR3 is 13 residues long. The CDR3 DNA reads TGTGCCTGGAGGGGGGCGGTGGGACAGCCCCAGCATTTT. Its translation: CAWRGAVGQPQHF.

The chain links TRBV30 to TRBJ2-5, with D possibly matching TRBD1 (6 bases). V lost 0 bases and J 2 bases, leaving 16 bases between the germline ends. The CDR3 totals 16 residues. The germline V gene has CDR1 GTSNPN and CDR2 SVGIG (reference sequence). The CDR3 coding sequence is TGTGCCTGGAGTGTAGGATCCTCGGGACAACAAGAGACCCAGTACTTC. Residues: CAWSVGSSGQQETQYF.

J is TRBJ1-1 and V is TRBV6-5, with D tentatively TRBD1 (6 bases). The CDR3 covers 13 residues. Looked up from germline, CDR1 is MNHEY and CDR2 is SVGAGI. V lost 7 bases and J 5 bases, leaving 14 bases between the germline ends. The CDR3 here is CASTEDSRTEAFF. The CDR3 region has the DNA TGTGCCAGCACAGAGGACAGTCGGACTGAAGCTTTCTTT.

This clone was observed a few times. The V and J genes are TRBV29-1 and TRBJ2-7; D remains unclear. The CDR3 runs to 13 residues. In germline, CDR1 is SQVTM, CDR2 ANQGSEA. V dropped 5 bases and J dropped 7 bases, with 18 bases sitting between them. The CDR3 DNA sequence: TGCAGCGTTTCCTGGACGGCACTGGGGGAGCAGTACTTC. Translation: CSVSWTALGEQYF.

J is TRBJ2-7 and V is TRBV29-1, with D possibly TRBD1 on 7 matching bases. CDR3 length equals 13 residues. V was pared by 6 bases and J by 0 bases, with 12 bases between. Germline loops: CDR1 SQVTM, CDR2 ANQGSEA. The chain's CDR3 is CSVGGQHSYEQYF. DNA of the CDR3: TGCAGCGTGGGGGGACAGCACTCCTACGAGCAGTACTTC.

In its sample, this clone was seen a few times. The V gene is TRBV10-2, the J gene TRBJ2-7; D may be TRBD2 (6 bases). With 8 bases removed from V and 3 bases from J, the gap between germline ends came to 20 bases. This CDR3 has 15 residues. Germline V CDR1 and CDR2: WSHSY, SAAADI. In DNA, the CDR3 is TGCGCCAGCCGCGGACAAGGAGGGGTGAGCTACGAGCAGTACTTC. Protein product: CASRGQGGVSYEQYF.

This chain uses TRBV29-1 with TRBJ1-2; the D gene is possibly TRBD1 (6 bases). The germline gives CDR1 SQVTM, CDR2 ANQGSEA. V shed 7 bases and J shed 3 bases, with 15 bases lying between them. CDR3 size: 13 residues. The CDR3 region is CSGDRWTDYGYTF. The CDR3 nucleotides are TGCAGCGGTGATAGGTGGACAGACTATGGCTACACCTTC.

This CDR3 reads CASSPNGSPLHF. The CDR3 DNA is TGTGCCAGCTCACCAAATGGTTCACCCCTCCACTTT. The chain couples TRBV18 to TRBJ1-6; D is uncertain. This CDR3 comprises 12 residues. Trimming removed 2 bases from V and 9 bases from J, with 5 bases in between. Germline V gives CDR1 KGHSH, CDR2 LQKENI.

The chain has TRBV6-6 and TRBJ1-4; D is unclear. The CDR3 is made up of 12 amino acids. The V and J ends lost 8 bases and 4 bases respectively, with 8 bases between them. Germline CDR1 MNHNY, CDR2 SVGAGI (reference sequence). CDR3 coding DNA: TGTGCCAGCCGTAAGGGTAATGAAAAACTGTTTTTT. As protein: CASRKGNEKLFF.